The 10 T cell receptor beta chains below were found in one sample sequenced in a study of T-cell memory formation after mild COVID-19. TCRdb ran MiXCR on the 5' RACE reads and lists one entry per CDR3 protein. The repertoire holds about 130,000 distinct CDR3 sequences, about 17% seen once, with 5% to 5.5% in the top ten. Sequencing input: PBMCs or a T cell subset sorted from them (not recorded which). The receptors derive from a man aged 18 to 35 who had mild COVID-19 (a few samples of this study predate the infection). Cell type and time point are not known.

The V call is TRBV6-2 or TRBV6-3, the J call TRBJ1-2, with a weak D call TRBD1 (5 bases). This CDR3 contains 12 residues. Germline CDR1 and CDR2: MNHEY and SVGEGT. Deletions cut 10 bases from V and 2 bases from J, with 11 bases between. The CDR3 region is CATNQGNYGYTF. The CDR3 DNA is TGTGCCACCAATCAGGGAAACTATGGCTACACCTTC.

The genes are TRBV18 and TRBJ2-3; D possibly matches TRBD1 or TRBD2 (5 bases each). The CDR3 runs to 13 residues. With 2 bases removed from V and 5 bases from J, the gap between germline ends came to 8 bases. Per germline, CDR1 KGHSH and CDR2 LQKENI. The CDR3 DNA is TGTGCCAGCTCACCAGGGGCGGGAGATACGCAGTATTTT. Encoded protein: CASSPGAGDTQYF.

The table lists this clonotype with many counts. This chain uses TRBV7-2 with TRBJ1-5; no definite D call. The germline gives CDR1 SGHTA, CDR2 FQGNSA. The V and J ends lost 1 base and 4 bases respectively, with 8 bases between them. The CDR3 has 14 amino acids. The CDR3 region is CASSLERSNQPQHF. For the CDR3, the DNA is TGTGCCAGCAGCTTAGAACGGTCGAATCAGCCCCAGCATTTT.

The chain uses TRBV7-2 and TRBJ1-1; possibly TRBD1 for D (6 bases). Trimming shortened V by 3 bases and J by 7 bases, and 21 bases separated the two germline ends. Per germline, CDR1 SGHTA and CDR2 FQGNSA. The length of the CDR3 is 16 residues. DNA of the CDR3: TGTGCCAGCAGCTTTTCCCCCGGCAGGGGAGTGGGTGAAGCTTTCTTT. Protein: CASSFSPGRGVGEAFF.

The V and J genes are TRBV5-1 and TRBJ2-1, with 8 bases identical to TRBD2. Trimming at V came to 4 bases and at J to 5 bases, leaving 5 bases not matched to a gene. Per the germline V gene, CDR1 is SGHRS and CDR2 is YFSETQ. The CDR3 consists of 14 residues. CDR3 coding DNA: TGCGCCAGCAGCGCTAGCGGGTGGGACAATGAGCAGTTCTTC. Its translation: CASSASGWDNEQFF.

This clonotype showed up many times. J is TRBJ2-7 and V is TRBV20-1, with D possibly TRBD1 on 5 matching bases. Germline V gene sequence: CDR1 DFQATT, CDR2 SNEGSKA (reference sequence). This CDR3 is built from 13 residues. V lost 0 bases to trimming and J lost 9 bases, with 15 bases between them. The CDR3 region has the DNA TGCAGTGCTAGAGATCCGGCAGGGCTGGGGCAGTACTTC. This encodes CSARDPAGLGQYF.

The J gene is TRBJ2-2, the V gene TRBV18; no clear D gene. The CDR3 runs to 14 residues. Germline CDR1 and CDR2: KGHSH and LQKENI. The V and J ends lost 1 base and 5 bases respectively, with 8 bases between them. The CDR3 protein is CASSPRSSTGELFF. CDR3 DNA sequence: TGTGCCAGCTCACCACGGAGCTCTACCGGGGAGCTGTTTTTT. The full variable domain, with the rest looked up from reference TRBV18 and TRBJ2-2, is NAGVMQNPRHLVRRRGQEARLRCSPMKGHSHVYWYRQLPEEGLKFMVYLQKENIIDESGMPKERFSAEFPKEGPSILRIQQVVRGDSAAYFCASSPRSSTGELFFGEGSRLTVL.

In this sample, this clonotype turned up a few times. V and J are TRBV9 and TRBJ2-2; D unclear. The CDR3 runs 16 residues. CDR1 is SGDLS, CDR2 YYNGEE, per germline. V was cut by 0 bases and J by 3 bases, with 12 bases left in between. CDR3 in amino acids: CASSVGRVGDTGELFF. CDR3 in DNA: TGTGCCAGCAGCGTAGGACGGGTTGGCGACACCGGGGAGCTGTTTTTT.

CDR3 sequence (DNA): TGTGCCAGCAGGGAGGTCGGGGAGACCCAGTACTTC. This encodes CASREVGETQYF. The chain employs TRBV6-6 and TRBJ2-5; TRBD2 might be the D (5 bases). The germline CDR1 and CDR2 sequences are MNHNY and SVGAGI (reference sequence). This CDR3 spans 12 amino acids. V gave up 6 bases and J gave up 5 bases, with 10 bases separating them.

This clonotype was seen only a few times. The genes are TRBV2 and TRBJ2-1; TRBD1 agrees at 9 bases. Germline V gives CDR1 SNHLY, CDR2 FYNNEI. The CDR3 runs 14 residues. The junction had 6 bases not matched to a gene; V was cut back by 6 bases and J by 6 bases. The CDR3 sequence: CASRTGTGSNEQFF. The CDR3 region has the DNA TGTGCCAGCAGGACCGGGACAGGGAGCAATGAGCAGTTCTTC.